These T cell receptor beta chains were read from a single sample in a study of OX40 agonist ivuxolimab in advanced cancers. The method was immunoSEQ multiplex PCR; TCRdb's version includes in-frame clones alone and lacks a portion of them. The table records 40,000 to 45,000 clones, 75% to 90% of them present only once. This material consisted of CD4+ or CD8+ T cells sorted from blood, taken in a trial of the OX40 agonist ivuxolimab. These TCRs come from an adult with an advanced solid tumor such as melanoma, head and neck, liver or kidney cancer. Each CDR3 is given with its conserved first and last residue. The D gene is left open where the match is weak. The size of a clone is reported for some rows only, either as once, few or many, or as a class for expanded clones.

abundance: NA
d_gene: NA
j_gene: TRBJ2-5
v_gene: TRBV30
CDR3nt: TGTGCCTGGAGTGTACCGGAGGGGGCCACCCAGTACTTC
CDR3aa: CAWSVPEGATQYF

abundance: NA
d_gene: NA
j_gene: TRBJ1-5
v_gene: TRBV2
CDR3nt: TGTGCCAGCAGTGCGGGACGGAACAATCAGCCCCAGCATTTT
CDR3aa: CASSAGRNNQPQHF

abundance: NA
d_gene: NA
j_gene: TRBJ2-1
v_gene: TRBV28
CDR3nt: TGTGCCAGCAGTTTAGGTGGGTCCTACAATGAGCAGTTCTTC
CDR3aa: CASSLGGSYNEQFF

abundance: once
d_gene: TRBD2
j_gene: TRBJ2-5
v_gene: TRBV29-1
CDR3nt: TGCAGCGTGCGGACTAGCGGGAGCCCCGGAGGAGAGACCCAGTACTTC
CDR3aa: CSVRTSGSPGGETQYF

abundance: NA
d_gene: NA
j_gene: TRBJ1-2
v_gene: TRBV14
CDR3nt: TGTGCCAGCAGCAAAAGCCCGTATGGCTACACCTTC
CDR3aa: CASSKSPYGYTF

abundance: once
d_gene: NA
j_gene: TRBJ1-2
v_gene: TRBV30
CDR3nt: TGTGCCTGGAGTGAGGGGACTAACTATGGCTACACCTTC
CDR3aa: CAWSEGTNYGYTF

abundance: NA
d_gene: NA
j_gene: TRBJ1-5
v_gene: TRBV6-1
CDR3nt: TGTGCCAGCAGTGAACTCAGCAATCAGCCCCAGCATTTT
CDR3aa: CASSELSNQPQHF

abundance: NA
d_gene: NA
j_gene: TRBJ1-1
v_gene: TRBV6-1
CDR3nt: TGTGCCAGCAGGACGGACAGGAACACTGAAGCTTTCTTT
CDR3aa: CASRTDRNTEAFF

abundance: NA
d_gene: NA
j_gene: TRBJ1-6
v_gene: TRBV2
CDR3nt: TGTGCCAGCAGTGAAGCCCATAACAGGAACTCACCCCTCCACTTT
CDR3aa: CASSEAHNRNSPLHF

abundance: NA
d_gene: NA
j_gene: TRBJ2-3
v_gene: TRBV28
CDR3nt: TGTGCCAGCAGCCCCAGGGTGTCCCGCAGGTGGACGCAGTATTTT
CDR3aa: CASSPRVSRRWTQYF

abundance: NA
d_gene: TRBD2
j_gene: TRBJ2-5
v_gene: TRBV25-1
CDR3nt: TGTGCCAGCAGTGAAGAATGGGGTAGCGGGGACCAAGAGACCCAGTACTTC
CDR3aa: CASSEEWGSGDQETQYF

abundance: NA
d_gene: NA
j_gene: TRBJ2-7
v_gene: TRBV2
CDR3nt: TGTGCCAGCAGTGAACAGGGGACTGCATACGAGCAGTACTTC
CDR3aa: CASSEQGTAYEQYF

abundance: NA
d_gene: NA
j_gene: TRBJ1-2
v_gene: TRBV29-1
CDR3nt: TGCAGCGTTGAACAAGGACAAGGGACGAGTGGCTACACCTTC
CDR3aa: CSVEQGQGTSGYTF

abundance: NA
d_gene: NA
j_gene: TRBJ2-1
v_gene: TRBV11-2
CDR3nt: TGTGCCAGCAGCTTAGGGCAGCCTAATGAGCAGTTCTTC
CDR3aa: CASSLGQPNEQFF

abundance: NA
d_gene: NA
j_gene: TRBJ1-4
v_gene: TRBV18
CDR3nt: TGTGCCAGCTCACGAGGGACACAGGAAAAACTGTTTTTT
CDR3aa: CASSRGTQEKLFF

abundance: few
d_gene: NA
j_gene: TRBJ2-7
v_gene: TRBV7-2
CDR3nt: TGTGCCAGCAGCTTAGTCGGCGGGTACGAGCAGTACTTC
CDR3aa: CASSLVGGYEQYF

abundance: NA
d_gene: NA
j_gene: TRBJ2-7
v_gene: TRBV6-5
CDR3nt: TGTGCCAGCAACGTCCAGGGGCGAACGGGCGAGCAGTACTTC
CDR3aa: CASNVQGRTGEQYF

abundance: NA
d_gene: TRBD1
j_gene: TRBJ1-1
v_gene: TRBV5-1
CDR3nt: TGCGCCAGCAGCTTCGGGACAGGGGGCCTGAACACTGAAGCTTTCTTT
CDR3aa: CASSFGTGGLNTEAFF

abundance: NA
d_gene: NA
j_gene: TRBJ1-4
v_gene: TRBV10-2
CDR3nt: TGCGCCAGCAGTGAGTCTCAAGGGGGGCTGCCTAATGAAAAACTGTTTTTT
CDR3aa: CASSESQGGLPNEKLFF

abundance: few
d_gene: TRBD2
j_gene: TRBJ2-7
v_gene: TRBV7-9
CDR3nt: TGTGCCAGCAGCAATATAGGACTAGCGGGTGAGCAGTACTTC
CDR3aa: CASSNIGLAGEQYF

abundance: NA
d_gene: NA
j_gene: TRBJ2-2
v_gene: TRBV6-5
CDR3nt: TGTGCCAGCAGTTACTCACAGGGTCCCGGGGAGCTGTTTTTT
CDR3aa: CASSYSQGPGELFF

abundance: once
d_gene: TRBD2
j_gene: TRBJ2-4
v_gene: TRBV28
CDR3nt: TGTGCCAGCAGTTTGGTGGGGGGGTTTAGCATTCAGTACTTC
CDR3aa: CASSLVGGFSIQYF

abundance: NA
d_gene: NA
j_gene: TRBJ1-1
v_gene: TRBV18
CDR3nt: TGTGCCAGCTCACCCTCGGTGGGGGACTACACTGAAGCTTTCTTT
CDR3aa: CASSPSVGDYTEAFF

abundance: NA
d_gene: TRBD2
j_gene: TRBJ2-1
v_gene: TRBV7-9
CDR3nt: TGTGCCAGCAGCTTACAAGCGGGAGGGCCTAGCAATGAGCAGTTCTTC
CDR3aa: CASSLQAGGPSNEQFF

abundance: NA
d_gene: TRBD2
j_gene: TRBJ2-7
v_gene: TRBV7-8
CDR3nt: TGTGCCAGCAGCGGACGTCTCCTAGCGGGAGGCTACGAGCAGTACTTC
CDR3aa: CASSGRLLAGGYEQYF

abundance: NA
d_gene: TRBD1
j_gene: TRBJ2-7
v_gene: TRBV15
CDR3nt: TGTGCCACCAGCAGGGACAGGTCAACCTACGAGCAGTACTTC
CDR3aa: CATSRDRSTYEQYF

abundance: once
d_gene: TRBD2
j_gene: TRBJ2-7
v_gene: TRBV19
CDR3nt: TGTGCCAGTAGCAACCTAGCGGGAGACTTCTACGAGCAGTACTTC
CDR3aa: CASSNLAGDFYEQYF

abundance: NA
d_gene: TRBD2
j_gene: TRBJ2-7
v_gene: TRBV10-1
CDR3nt: TGCGCCAGCAGTGAGAGGCTAGCGGGAGTGGAGGAGCAGTACTTC
CDR3aa: CASSERLAGVEEQYF

abundance: NA
d_gene: NA
j_gene: TRBJ1-1
v_gene: TRBV7-9
CDR3nt: TGTGCCAGCAGCGTTGGGGGGGCCACTGAAGCTTTCTTT
CDR3aa: CASSVGGATEAFF

abundance: NA
d_gene: NA
j_gene: TRBJ1-5
v_gene: TRBV30
CDR3nt: TGTGCCTGGAGAACAGGGTCTCAGCCCCAGCATTTT
CDR3aa: CAWRTGSQPQHF

abundance: few
d_gene: NA
j_gene: TRBJ1-5
v_gene: TRBV5-8
CDR3nt: TGTGCCAGCAGCGATAATCAGCCCCAGCATTTT
CDR3aa: CASSDNQPQHF

abundance: once
d_gene: NA
j_gene: TRBJ2-7
v_gene: TRBV6-1
CDR3nt: TGTGCCAGCAGTGCTGAGCGCAGCTCCTACGAGCAGTACTTC
CDR3aa: CASSAERSSYEQYF

abundance: NA
d_gene: NA
j_gene: TRBJ2-2
v_gene: TRBV5-1
CDR3nt: TGCGCCAGCAGAACGGACAGAAAGGACACCGGGGAGCTGTTTTTT
CDR3aa: CASRTDRKDTGELFF

abundance: NA
d_gene: NA
j_gene: TRBJ2-7
v_gene: TRBV5-1
CDR3nt: TGCGCCAGCAGCTTGGAGGGACACGGGGATCGCGAGCAGTACTTC
CDR3aa: CASSLEGHGDREQYF

abundance: NA
d_gene: NA
j_gene: TRBJ1-5
v_gene: TRBV28
CDR3nt: TGTGCCAGCAGTTTTTCAGACAGCTACCGTTATCAGCCCCAGCATTTT
CDR3aa: CASSFSDSYRYQPQHF

abundance: NA
d_gene: TRBD1
j_gene: TRBJ2-6
v_gene: TRBV19
CDR3nt: TGTGCCAGCAACAGGGGGAGCTCTGGGGCCAACGTCCTGACTTTC
CDR3aa: CASNRGSSGANVLTF

abundance: NA
d_gene: NA
j_gene: TRBJ1-3
v_gene: TRBV30
CDR3nt: TGTGCCTGGAGTGCTCTTTTTACTGGAAACACCATATATTTT
CDR3aa: CAWSALFTGNTIYF

abundance: NA
d_gene: NA
j_gene: TRBJ1-2
v_gene: TRBV4-2
CDR3nt: TGTGCCAGCAGCCAAGAAGGGAATTACTATGGCTACACCTTC
CDR3aa: CASSQEGNYYGYTF

abundance: NA
d_gene: TRBD1
j_gene: TRBJ1-2
v_gene: TRBV28
CDR3nt: TGTGCCAGCAGCCCAGGGGGCGGGTATGGCTACACCTTC
CDR3aa: CASSPGGGYGYTF

abundance: NA
d_gene: NA
j_gene: TRBJ2-5
v_gene: TRBV2
CDR3nt: TGTGCCAGCAGTGCAAGGGGATGGGAGACCCAGTACTTC
CDR3aa: CASSARGWETQYF

abundance: NA
d_gene: TRBD1
j_gene: TRBJ1-6
v_gene: TRBV19
CDR3nt: TGTGCCAGTAGCAGGGACAGAAGTTCACCCCTCCACTTT
CDR3aa: CASSRDRSSPLHF

abundance: NA
d_gene: NA
j_gene: TRBJ2-5
v_gene: TRBV5-4
CDR3nt: TGTGCCAGCAGCTTAGGGAATCCGGAGACCCAGTACTTC
CDR3aa: CASSLGNPETQYF

abundance: NA
d_gene: NA
j_gene: TRBJ2-2
v_gene: TRBV6-5
CDR3nt: TGTGCCAGCCGGGGGATAAGCACCGGGGAGCTGTTTTTT
CDR3aa: CASRGISTGELFF

abundance: NA
d_gene: TRBD1
j_gene: TRBJ1-1
v_gene: TRBV27
CDR3nt: TGTGCCAGCAGTTTAGCGACAGGGGGCACTGAAGCTTTCTTT
CDR3aa: CASSLATGGTEAFF